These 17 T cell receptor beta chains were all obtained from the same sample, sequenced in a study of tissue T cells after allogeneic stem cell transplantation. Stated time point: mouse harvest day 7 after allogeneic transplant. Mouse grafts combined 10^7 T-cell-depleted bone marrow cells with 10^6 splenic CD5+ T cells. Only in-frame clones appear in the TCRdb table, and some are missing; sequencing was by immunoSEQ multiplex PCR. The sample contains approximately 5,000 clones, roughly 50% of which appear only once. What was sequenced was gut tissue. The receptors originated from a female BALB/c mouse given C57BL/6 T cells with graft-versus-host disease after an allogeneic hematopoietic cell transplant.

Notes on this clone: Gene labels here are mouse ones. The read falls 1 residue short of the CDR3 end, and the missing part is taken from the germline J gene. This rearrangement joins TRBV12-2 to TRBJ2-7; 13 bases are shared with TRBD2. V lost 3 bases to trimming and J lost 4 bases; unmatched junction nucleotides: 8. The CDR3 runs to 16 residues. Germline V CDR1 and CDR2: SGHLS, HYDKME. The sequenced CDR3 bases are TGTGCCAGCTCTTTCACCGGGACTGGGGGGGGTTATGAACAGTAC. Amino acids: CASSFTGTGGGYEQY. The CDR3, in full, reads CASSFTGTGGGYEQYF.

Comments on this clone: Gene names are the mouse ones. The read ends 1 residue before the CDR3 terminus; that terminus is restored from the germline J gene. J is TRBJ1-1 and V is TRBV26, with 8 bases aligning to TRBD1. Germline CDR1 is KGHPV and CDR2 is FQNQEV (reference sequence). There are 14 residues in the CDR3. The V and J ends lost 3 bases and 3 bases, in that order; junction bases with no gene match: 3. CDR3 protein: CASSLGQGDTEVFF. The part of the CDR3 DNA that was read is TGTGCCAGCAGTCTAGGACAGGGTGACACAGAAGTCTTC.

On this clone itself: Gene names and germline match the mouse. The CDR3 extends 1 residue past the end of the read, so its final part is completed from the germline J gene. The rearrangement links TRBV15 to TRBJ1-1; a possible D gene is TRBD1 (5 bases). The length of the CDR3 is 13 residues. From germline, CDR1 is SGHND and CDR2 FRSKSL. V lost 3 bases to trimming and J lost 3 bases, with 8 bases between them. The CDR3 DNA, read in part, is TGTGCCAGCAGTTTGGGGGGAGACACAGAAGTCTTC. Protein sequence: CASSLGGDTEVF. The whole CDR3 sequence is CASSLGGDTEVFF.

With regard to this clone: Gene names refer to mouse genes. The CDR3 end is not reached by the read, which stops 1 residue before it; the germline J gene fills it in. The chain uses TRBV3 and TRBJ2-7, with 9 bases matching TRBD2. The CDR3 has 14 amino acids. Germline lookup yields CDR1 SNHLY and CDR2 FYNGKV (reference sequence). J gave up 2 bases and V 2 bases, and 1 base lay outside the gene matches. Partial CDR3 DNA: TGTGCCAGCAGCTTAAGACTGGGGGCCTATGAACAGTAC. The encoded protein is CASSLRLGAYEQY. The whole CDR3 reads CASSLRLGAYEQYF.

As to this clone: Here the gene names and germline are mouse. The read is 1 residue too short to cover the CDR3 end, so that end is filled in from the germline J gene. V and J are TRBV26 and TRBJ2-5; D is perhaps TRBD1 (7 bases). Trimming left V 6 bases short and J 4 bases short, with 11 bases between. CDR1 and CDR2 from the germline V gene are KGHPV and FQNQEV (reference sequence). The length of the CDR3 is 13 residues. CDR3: CASSLRGEDTQYF. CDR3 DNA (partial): TGTGCCAGCAGCCTCAGGGGGGAAGACACCCAGTAC.

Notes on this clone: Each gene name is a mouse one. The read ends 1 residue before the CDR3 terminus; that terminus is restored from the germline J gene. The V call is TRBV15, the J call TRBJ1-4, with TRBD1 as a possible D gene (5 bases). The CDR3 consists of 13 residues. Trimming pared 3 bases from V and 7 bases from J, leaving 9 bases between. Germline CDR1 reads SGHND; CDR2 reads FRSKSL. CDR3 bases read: TGTGCCAGCAGTTTGGAGACAGCCGAAAGATTATTT. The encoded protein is CASSLETAERLF. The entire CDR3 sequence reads CASSLETAERLFF. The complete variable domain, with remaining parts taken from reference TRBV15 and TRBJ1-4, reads DAGVTQTPRHEVAEKGQTIILKCEPVSGHNDLFWYRQTKIQGLELLSYFRSKSLMEDGGAFKDRFKAEMLNSSFSTLKIQPTEPKDSAVYLCASSLETAERLFFGHGTKLSVL.

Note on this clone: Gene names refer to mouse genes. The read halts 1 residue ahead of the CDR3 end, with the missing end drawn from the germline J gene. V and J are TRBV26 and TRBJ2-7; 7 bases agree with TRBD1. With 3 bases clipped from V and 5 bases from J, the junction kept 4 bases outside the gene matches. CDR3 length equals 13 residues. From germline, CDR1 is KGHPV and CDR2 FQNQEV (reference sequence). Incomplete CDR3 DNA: TGTGCCAGCAGTCTTCACAGGGGAGATGAACAGTAC. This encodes CASSLHRGDEQY. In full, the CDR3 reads CASSLHRGDEQYF.

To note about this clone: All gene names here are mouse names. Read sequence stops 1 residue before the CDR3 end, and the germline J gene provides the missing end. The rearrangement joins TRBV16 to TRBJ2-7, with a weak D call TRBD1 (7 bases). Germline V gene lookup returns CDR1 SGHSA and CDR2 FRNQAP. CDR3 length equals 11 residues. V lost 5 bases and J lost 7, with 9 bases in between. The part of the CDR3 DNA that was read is TGTGCAAGCAGCCAGGGGGGAGAACAGTAC. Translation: CASSQGGEQY. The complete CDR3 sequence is CASSQGGEQYF.

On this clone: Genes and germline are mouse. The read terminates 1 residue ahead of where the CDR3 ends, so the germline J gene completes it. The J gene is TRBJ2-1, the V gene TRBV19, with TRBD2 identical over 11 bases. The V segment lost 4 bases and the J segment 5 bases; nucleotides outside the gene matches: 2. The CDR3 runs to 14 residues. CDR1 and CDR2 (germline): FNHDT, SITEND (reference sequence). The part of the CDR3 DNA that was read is TGTGCCAGCAGTCGGGACTGGGGGAATGCTGAGCAGTTC. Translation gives CASSRDWGNAEQF. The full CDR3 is CASSRDWGNAEQFF.

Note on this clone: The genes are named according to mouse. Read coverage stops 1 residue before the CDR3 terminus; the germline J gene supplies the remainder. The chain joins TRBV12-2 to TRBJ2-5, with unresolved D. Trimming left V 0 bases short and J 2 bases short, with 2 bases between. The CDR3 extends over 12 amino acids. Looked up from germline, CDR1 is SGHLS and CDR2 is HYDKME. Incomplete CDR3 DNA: TGTGCCAGCTCTCTCGCCCAAGACACCCAGTAC. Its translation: CASSLAQDTQY. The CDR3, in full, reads CASSLAQDTQYF.

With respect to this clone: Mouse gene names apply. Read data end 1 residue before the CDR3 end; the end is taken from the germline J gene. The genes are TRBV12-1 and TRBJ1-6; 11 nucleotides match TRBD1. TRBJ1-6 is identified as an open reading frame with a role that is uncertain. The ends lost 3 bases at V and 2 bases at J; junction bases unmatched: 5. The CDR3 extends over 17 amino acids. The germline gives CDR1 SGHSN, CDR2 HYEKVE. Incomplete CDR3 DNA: TGTGCCAGCTCTAACGGACAGGGGGCGACCTATAATTCGCCCCTCTAC. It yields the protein CASSNGQGATYNSPLY. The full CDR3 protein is CASSNGQGATYNSPLYF.

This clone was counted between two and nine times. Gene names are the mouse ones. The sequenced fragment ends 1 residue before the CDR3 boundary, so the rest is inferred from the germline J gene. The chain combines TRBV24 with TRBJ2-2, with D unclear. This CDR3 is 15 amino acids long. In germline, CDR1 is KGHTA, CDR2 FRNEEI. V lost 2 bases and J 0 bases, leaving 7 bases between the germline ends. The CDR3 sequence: CASSLIGSNTGQLYF. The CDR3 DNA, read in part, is TGTGCCAGCAGTCTGATTGGGTCAAACACCGGGCAGCTCTAC.

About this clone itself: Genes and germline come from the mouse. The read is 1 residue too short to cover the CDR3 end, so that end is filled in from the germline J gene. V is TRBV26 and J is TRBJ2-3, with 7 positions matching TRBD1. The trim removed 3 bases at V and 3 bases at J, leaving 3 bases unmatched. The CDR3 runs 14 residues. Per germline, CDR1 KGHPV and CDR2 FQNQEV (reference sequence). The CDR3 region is CASSLGTVAETLYF. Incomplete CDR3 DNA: TGTGCCAGCAGTCTCGGGACAGTGGCAGAAACGCTGTAT.

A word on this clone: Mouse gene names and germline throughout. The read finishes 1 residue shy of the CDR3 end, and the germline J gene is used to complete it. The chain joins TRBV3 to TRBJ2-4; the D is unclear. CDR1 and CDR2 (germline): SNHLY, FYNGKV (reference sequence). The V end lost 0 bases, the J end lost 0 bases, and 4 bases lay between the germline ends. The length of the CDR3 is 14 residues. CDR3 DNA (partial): TGTGCCAGCAGCTTAGCAGGGAGTCAAAACACCTTGTAC. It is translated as CASSLAGSQNTLY. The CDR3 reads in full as CASSLAGSQNTLYF.

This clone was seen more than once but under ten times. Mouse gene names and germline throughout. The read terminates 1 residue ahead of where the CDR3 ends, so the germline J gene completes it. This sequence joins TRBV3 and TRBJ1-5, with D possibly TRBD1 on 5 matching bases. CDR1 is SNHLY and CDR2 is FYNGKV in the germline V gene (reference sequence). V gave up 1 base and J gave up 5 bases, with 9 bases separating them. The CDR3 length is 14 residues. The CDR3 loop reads CASSLVGGHQAPLF. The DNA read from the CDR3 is TGTGCCAGCAGCTTAGTTGGGGGACACCAGGCTCCGCTT.

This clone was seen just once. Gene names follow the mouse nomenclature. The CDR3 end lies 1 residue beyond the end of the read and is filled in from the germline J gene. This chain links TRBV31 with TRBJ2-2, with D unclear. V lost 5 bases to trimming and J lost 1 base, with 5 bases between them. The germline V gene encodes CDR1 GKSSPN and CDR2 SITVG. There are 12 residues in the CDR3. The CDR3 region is CAWYRNTGQLYF. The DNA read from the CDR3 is TGTGCCTGGTACAGAAACACCGGGCAGCTCTAC. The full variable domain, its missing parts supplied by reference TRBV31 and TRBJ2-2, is AQTIHQWPVAEIKAVGSPLSLGCTIKGKSSPNLYWYWQATGGTLQQLFYSITVGQVESVVQLNLSASRPKDDQFILSTEKLLLSHSGFYLCAWYRNTGQLYFGEGSKLTVL.

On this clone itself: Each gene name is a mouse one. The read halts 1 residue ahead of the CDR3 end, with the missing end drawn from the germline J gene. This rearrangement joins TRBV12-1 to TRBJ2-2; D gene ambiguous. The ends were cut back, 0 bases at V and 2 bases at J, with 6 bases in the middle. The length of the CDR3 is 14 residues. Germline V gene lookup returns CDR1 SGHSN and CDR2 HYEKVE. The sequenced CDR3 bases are TGTGCCAGCTCTCTCTTGGTGAACACCGGGCAGCTCTAC. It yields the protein CASSLLVNTGQLY. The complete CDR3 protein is CASSLLVNTGQLYF. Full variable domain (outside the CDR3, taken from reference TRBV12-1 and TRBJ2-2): DSGVVQSPRHIIKEKGGRSVLTCIPISGHSNVVWYQQTLGKELKFLIQHYEKVERDKGFLPSRFSVQQFDDYHSEMNMSALELEDSAMYFCASSLLVNTGQLYFGEGSKLTVL.